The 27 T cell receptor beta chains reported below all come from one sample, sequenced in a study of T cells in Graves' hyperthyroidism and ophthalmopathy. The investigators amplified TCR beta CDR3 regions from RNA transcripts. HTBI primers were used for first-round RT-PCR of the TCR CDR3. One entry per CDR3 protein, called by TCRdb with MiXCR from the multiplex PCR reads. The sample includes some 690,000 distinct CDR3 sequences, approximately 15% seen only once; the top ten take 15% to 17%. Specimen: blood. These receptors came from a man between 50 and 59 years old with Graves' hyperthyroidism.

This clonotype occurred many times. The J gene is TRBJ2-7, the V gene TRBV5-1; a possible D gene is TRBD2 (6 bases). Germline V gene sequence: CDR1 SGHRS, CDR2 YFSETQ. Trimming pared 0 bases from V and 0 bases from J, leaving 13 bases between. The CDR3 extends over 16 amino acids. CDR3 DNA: TGCGCCAGCAGCTTGGAGGCTAGCGATCTCTCCTACGAGCAGTACTTC. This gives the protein CASSLEASDLSYEQYF. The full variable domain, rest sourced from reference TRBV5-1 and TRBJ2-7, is KAGVTQTPRYLIKTRGQQVTLSCSPISGHRSVSWYQQTPGQGLQFLFEYFSETQRNKGNFPGRFSGRQFSNSRSEMNVSTLELGDSALYLCASSLEASDLSYEQYFGPGTRLTVT.

CDR3 region: CASSQIPQFYNSPLHF. The DNA of the CDR3 is TGTGCCAGCAGTCAGATTCCACAGTTCTATAATTCACCCCTCCACTTT. The chain couples TRBV7-6 to TRBJ1-6, with D uncertain. This CDR3 region has 16 residues. V was pared by 6 bases and J by 3 bases, with 15 bases between. Germline loops: CDR1 SGHVS, CDR2 FNYEAQ.

CDR3 nucleotides: TGTGCCAGCAGACCCCCAAGTGGGGACAGGGGCCGAGGCTACACCTTC. Its protein product is CASRPPSGDRGRGYTF. The chain carries TRBV28 and TRBJ1-2, with 10 bases identical to TRBD1. With V trimmed by 6 bases and J by 8 bases, 15 bases remained unmatched. CDR3 length: 16 residues. Germline CDR1 is MDHEN and CDR2 is SYDVKM.

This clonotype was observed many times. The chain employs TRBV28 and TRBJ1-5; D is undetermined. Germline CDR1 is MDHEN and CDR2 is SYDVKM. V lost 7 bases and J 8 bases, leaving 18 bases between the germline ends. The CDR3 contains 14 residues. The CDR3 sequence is CASTYGSYGKPQHF. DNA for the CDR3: TGTGCCAGCACCTACGGGAGTTACGGGAAGCCCCAGCATTTT.

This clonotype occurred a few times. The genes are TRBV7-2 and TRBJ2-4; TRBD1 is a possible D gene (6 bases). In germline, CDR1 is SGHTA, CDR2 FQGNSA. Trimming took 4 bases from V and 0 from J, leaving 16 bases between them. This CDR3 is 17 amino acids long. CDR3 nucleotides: TGTGCCAGCAGCTCCGGGACAAGGCACCTAGCCAAAAACATTCAGTACTTC. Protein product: CASSSGTRHLAKNIQYF.

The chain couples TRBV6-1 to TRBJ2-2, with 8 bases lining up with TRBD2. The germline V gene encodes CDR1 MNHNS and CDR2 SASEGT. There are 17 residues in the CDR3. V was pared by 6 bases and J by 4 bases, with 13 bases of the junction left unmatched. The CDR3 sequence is CASSPGTSVLGTGELFF. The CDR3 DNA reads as TGTGCCAGCAGCCCCGGGACTAGTGTTCTAGGCACCGGGGAGCTGTTTTTT.

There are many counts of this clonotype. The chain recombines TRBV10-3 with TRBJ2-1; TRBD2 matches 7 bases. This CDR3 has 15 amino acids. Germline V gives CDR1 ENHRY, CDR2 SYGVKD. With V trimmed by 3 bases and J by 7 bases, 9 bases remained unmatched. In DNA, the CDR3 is TGTGCCATCAGTGACGGGACTGGAGCGGGGAATGAGCAGTTCTTC. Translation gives CAISDGTGAGNEQFF.

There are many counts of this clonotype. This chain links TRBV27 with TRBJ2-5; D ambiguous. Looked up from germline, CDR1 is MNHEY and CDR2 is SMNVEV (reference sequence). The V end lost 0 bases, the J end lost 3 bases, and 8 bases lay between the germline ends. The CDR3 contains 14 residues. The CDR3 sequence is CASSLSTAEETQYF. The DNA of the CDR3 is TGTGCCAGCAGTTTATCGACGGCGGAAGAGACCCAGTACTTC.

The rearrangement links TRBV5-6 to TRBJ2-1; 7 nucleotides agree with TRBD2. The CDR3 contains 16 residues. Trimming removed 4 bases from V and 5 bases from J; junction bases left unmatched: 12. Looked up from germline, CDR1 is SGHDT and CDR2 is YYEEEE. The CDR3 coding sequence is TGTGCCAGCAGCGATTTCCGAGCGGGGTTCGACAATGAGCAGTTCTTC. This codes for CASSDFRAGFDNEQFF.

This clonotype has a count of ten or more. The DNA of the CDR3 is TGTGCCAGTAGTATATTGCCAGACCGCAACACTGAAGCTTTCTTT. Its protein product is CASSILPDRNTEAFF. This chain joins TRBV19 and TRBJ1-1; D call uncertain. Germline values: CDR1 LNHDA, CDR2 SQIVND (reference sequence). Between the trimmed V and J ends, which lost 2 bases and 2 bases, there was a span of 12 bases. This CDR3 is 15 amino acids long.

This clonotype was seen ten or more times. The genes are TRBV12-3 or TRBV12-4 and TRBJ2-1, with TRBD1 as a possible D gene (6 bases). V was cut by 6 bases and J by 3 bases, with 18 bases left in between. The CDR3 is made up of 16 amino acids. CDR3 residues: CASSPRGSDFYNEQFF. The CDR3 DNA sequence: TGTGCCAGCAGCCCTAGGGGGAGTGACTTCTACAATGAGCAGTTCTTC.

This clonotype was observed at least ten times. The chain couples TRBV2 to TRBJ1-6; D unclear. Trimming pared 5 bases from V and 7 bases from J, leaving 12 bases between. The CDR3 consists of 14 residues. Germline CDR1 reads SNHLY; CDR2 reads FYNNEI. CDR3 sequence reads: CASSWKDGNSPLHF. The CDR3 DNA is TGTGCCAGCAGTTGGAAAGATGGGAATTCACCCCTCCACTTT.

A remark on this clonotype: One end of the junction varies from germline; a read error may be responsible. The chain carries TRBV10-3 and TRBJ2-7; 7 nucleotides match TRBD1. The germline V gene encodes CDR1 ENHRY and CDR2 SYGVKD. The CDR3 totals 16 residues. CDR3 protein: CAISESVGQATAERYF. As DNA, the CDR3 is TGTGCCATCAGTGAGTCTGTAGGACAGGCGACAGCCGAGCGGTACTTC.

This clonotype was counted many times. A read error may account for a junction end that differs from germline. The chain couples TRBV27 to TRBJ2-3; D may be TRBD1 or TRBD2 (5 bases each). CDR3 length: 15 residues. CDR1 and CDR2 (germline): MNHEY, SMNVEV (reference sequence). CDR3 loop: CARSLLGTATDTQYF. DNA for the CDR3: TGTGCCCGCAGTTTATTAGGGACGGCTACAGATACGCAGTATTTT.

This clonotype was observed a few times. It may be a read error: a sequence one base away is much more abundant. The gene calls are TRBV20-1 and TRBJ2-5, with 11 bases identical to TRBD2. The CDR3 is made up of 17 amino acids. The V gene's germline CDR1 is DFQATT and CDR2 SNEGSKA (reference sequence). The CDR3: CSASLRASGRIGETKYF. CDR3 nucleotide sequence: TGCAGTGCCTCCCTCCGGGCTAGCGGGAGGATCGGGGAGACCAAGTACTTC.

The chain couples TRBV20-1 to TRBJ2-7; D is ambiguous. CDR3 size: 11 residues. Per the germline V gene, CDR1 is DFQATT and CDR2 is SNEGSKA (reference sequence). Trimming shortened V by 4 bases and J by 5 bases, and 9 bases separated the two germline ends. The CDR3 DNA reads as TGCAGTGCTAATAAAGGGAACGAGCAGTACTTC. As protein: CSANKGNEQYF.

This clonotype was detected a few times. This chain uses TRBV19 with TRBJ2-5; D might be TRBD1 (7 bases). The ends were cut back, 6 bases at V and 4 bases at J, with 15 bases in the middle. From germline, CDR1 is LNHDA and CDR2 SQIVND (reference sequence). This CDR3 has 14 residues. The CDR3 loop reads CASSVGGGRETQYF. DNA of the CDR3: TGTGCCAGTAGCGTAGGAGGGGGCCGAGAGACCCAGTACTTC.

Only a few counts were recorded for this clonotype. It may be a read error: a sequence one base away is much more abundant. The CDR3 bases are TGTGCCAGCACCAGGGACTATGGCTACACCTTC. Amino acid sequence: CASTRDYGYTF. The chain links TRBV6-1 to TRBJ1-2, with a tentative D call TRBD1 (5 bases). The CDR3 is 11 amino acids. V was clipped by 7 bases and J by 3 bases, with 6 bases between them. The germline CDR1 and CDR2 sequences are MNHNS and SASEGT.

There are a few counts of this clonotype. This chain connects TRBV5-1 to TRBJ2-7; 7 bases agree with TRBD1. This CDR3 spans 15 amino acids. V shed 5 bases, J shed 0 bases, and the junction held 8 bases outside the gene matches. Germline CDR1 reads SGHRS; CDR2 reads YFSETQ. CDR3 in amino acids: CASRTSGTVSYEQYF. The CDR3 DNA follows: TGCGCCAGCAGGACTTCCGGGACAGTCTCCTACGAGCAGTACTTC. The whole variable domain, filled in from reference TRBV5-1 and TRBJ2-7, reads KAGVTQTPRYLIKTRGQQVTLSCSPISGHRSVSWYQQTPGQGLQFLFEYFSETQRNKGNFPGRFSGRQFSNSRSEMNVSTLELGDSALYLCASRTSGTVSYEQYFGPGTRLTVT.

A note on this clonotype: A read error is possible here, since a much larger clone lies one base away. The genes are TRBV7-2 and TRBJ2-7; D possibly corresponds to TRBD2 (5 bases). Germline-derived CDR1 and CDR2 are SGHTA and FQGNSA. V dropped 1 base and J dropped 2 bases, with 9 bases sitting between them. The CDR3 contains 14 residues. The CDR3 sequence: CASSLGRGTYEQYV. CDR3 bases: TGTGCCAGCAGCTTAGGTCGGGGTACCTACGAGCAGTACGTC.

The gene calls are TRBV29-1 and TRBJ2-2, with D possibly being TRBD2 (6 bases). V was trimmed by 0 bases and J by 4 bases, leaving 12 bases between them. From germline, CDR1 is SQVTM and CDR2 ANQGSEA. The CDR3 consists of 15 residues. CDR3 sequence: CSVEDPPAGTGELFF. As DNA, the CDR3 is TGCAGCGTTGAAGATCCACCAGCGGGCACCGGGGAGCTGTTTTTT.

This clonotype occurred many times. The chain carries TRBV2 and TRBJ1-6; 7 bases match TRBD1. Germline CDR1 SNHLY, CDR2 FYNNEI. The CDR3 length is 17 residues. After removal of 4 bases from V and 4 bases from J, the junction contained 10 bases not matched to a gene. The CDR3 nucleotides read TGTGCCAGCAGTGGGCGGGACAGCCTTCTTTATAATTCACCCCTCCACTTT. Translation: CASSGRDSLLYNSPLHF. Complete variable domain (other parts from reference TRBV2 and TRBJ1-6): EPEVTQTPSHQVTQMGQEVILRCVPISNHLYFYWYRQILGQKVEFLVSFYNNEISEKSEIFDDQFSVERPDGSNFTLKIRSTKLEDSAMYFCASSGRDSLLYNSPLHFGNGTRLTVT.

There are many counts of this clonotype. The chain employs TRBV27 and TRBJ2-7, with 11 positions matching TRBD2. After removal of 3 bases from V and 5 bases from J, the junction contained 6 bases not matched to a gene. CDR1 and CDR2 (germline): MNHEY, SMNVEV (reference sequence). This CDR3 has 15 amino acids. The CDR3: CASSLGVTSGDEQYF. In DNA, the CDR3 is TGTGCCAGCAGTTTGGGAGTGACTAGCGGGGACGAGCAGTACTTC.

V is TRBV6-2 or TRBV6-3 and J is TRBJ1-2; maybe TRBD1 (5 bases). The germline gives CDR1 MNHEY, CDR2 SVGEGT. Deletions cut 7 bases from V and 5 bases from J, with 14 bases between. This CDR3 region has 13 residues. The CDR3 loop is CASTGTGAYGYTF. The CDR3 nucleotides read TGTGCCAGCACCGGGACGGGCGCATATGGCTACACCTTC.

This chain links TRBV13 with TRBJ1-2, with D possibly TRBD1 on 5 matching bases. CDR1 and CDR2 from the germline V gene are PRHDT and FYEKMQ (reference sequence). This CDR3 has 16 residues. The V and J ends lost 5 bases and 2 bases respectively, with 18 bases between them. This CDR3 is CASSGGTGGRNYGYTF. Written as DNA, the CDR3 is TGTGCCAGCAGCGGAGGGACCGGAGGTAGGAACTATGGCTACACCTTC.

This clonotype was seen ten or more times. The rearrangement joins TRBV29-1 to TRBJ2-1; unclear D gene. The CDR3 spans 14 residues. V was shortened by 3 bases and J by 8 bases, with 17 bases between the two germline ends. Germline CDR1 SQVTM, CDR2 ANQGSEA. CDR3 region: CSVEPLEMVHEQFF. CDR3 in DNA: TGCAGCGTTGAGCCCCTAGAAATGGTCCATGAGCAGTTCTTC.

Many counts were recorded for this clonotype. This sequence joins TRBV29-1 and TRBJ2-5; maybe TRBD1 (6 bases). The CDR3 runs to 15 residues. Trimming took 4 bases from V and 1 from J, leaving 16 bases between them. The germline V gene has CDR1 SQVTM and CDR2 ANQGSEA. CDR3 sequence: CSVGPGQSGQETQYF. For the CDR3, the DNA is TGCAGCGTTGGACCCGGACAGTCCGGCCAAGAGACCCAGTACTTC. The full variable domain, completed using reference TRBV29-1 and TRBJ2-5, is SAVISQKPSRDICQRGTSLTIQCQVDSQVTMMFWYRQQPGQSLTLIATANQGSEATYESGFVIDKFPISRPNLTFSTLTVSNMSPEDSSIYLCSVGPGQSGQETQYFGPGTRLLVL.